In this sample, the clone carrying this TCR beta chain turned up once. Its antigen remains unidentified. Per the germline V gene, CDR1 is MNHNS and CDR2 is SASEGT. Trimming removed 0 bases from V and 0 bases from J, with 9 bases in between. This CDR3 spans 16 amino acids. PCR employed 60 Vbeta and 13 Jbeta primers. Here immunoSEQ multiplex PCR was the method, and the copy in TCRdb shows in-frame clones only, minus some. The data show 75,000 to 90,000 clones, around 77% seen once. Though probably carrying unrecorded immune exposures, donors were nominally healthy at sampling. This record comes from a study of cytomegalovirus exposure and HLA in healthy donors. The overall study: Drawn from HLA-typed donors, tens of millions of unique TCRs were held in an early data release.

Overall study results and limits: The authors enumerated 150 to 200 TCR beta chains as linked to cytomegalovirus. Sequencing likely generated an artifact that appeared as a cluster of highly shared sequence variants.

Material: PBMCs. The genes are TRBV6-1 and TRBJ1-3; no clear D gene. This receptor was obtained from a woman aged 40 to 49 in good health and CMV-seropositive. CDR3 protein: CASSEALGRSGNTIYF. DNA for the CDR3: TGTGCCAGCAGTGAAGCACTGGGCCGCTCTGGAAACACCATATATTTT.